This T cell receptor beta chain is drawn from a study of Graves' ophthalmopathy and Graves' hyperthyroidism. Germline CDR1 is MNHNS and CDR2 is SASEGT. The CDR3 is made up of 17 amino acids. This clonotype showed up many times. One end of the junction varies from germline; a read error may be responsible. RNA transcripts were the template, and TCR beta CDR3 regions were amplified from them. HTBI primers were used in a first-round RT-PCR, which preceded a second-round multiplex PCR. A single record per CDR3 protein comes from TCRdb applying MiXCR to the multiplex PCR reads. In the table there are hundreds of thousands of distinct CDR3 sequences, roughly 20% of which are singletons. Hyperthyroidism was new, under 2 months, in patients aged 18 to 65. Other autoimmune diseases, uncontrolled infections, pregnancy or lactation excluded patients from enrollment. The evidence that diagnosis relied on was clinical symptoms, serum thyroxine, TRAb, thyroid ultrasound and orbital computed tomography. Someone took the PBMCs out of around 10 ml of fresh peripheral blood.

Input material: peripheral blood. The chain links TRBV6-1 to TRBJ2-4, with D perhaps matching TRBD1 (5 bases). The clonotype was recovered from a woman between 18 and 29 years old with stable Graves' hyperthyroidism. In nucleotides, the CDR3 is TGTGCCAGCAGTGAAGGGTTTGGGGCAACAGCCAAAAACATTAAGTACTTC. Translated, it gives CASSEGFGATAKNIKYF.